This TCR beta chain was sequenced in a study of blood T cell repertoires in COVID-19 (dated by TCRdb to 2019 to 2021). For the study in its entirety: Collaborator samples came from the United States, Italy and Spain and covered acute and convalescent phases of COVID-19. The dataset comprised deeply sampled blood TCRbeta repertoires from subjects exposed to, actively infected with, or recovered from COVID-19. A freely available public database, intended as a resource for researchers studying the immune response to SARS-CoV-2, is where the repertoires were released. The samples were drawn from the first 160 participants of the ongoing ImmuneRACE study and from some 1,300 subjects provided by 6 global collaborators. Nearly every sample came with metadata listing a de-identified subject ID, COVID-19 status, age in years and sex. The material from the prospective study consisted of cDNA or gDNA derived from T cells, B-cell-depleted T cells, or PBMCs. Where HLA class I and class II types were available, the types were taken from metadata supplied by the sample provider, not from assay-based typing.

On this clone: The specificity of this receptor is unknown. No base quality values were provided; no much bigger clone lies one nucleotide off.

One collaborating source in Seattle enrolled patients during active infection and followed them longitudinally through the course of disease. Collaborating institutions collected whole blood in K2EDTA tubes following their own protocols. For TCRbeta analysis, collaborators shipped samples in one of three forms: frozen whole blood, isolated PBMCs, or DNA extracted from either of those sample types. What the work shows at the level of the full study, not this receptor alone: The quantity of clinical and demographic metadata differed by source and by participant and was supplied without curation.

The CDR3 measures 16 amino acids from cysteine to phenylalanine. The kept DNA is CDR3 alone, 48 bases in frame from the first base. TCRbeta CDR3 regions were amplified from genomic DNA using the immunoSEQ Assay, a bias-controlled multiplex PCR. Under the source paper's analysis protocol: Within the assay, amplification of reference gene primers was used to estimate how many nucleated cells each sample contained. To quantify the absolute abundance of each unique TCRbeta CDR3 rearrangement, sequence reads were collapsed and filtered. For each sample, productive Simpson clonality was calculated as the square root of Simpson's diversity index over productive rearrangements. The table comes from immuneACCESS by way of TCRdb, which keeps in-frame sequences with V and J called. Part of the clones is missing from these tables; in studies checked, under half for an unresolved V gene and the rest for unknown reasons. Clone size and V and J calls were adopted from that table, with D and trimming inferred from the DNA. The sample includes approximately 200,000 clones, with 84% observed a single time. The ten largest clonotypes hold over 6.5% of the sample.

The sequenced material came from peripheral blood. The chain links TRBV7-5 with TRBJ2-7; the DNA was not used to check the table's D call, TRBD1. TRBV7-5 is assigned pseudogene status. This clonotype originated in a woman aged 80 or older with COVID-19, enrolled during active disease. The DNA sequence is as follows: TGTGCCAGAAGCGCCTGTTCGGACAGGGTGTCCTACGAGCAGTACTTC. It codes for CARSACSDRVSYEQYF.